This entry is about one T cell receptor beta chain. The source of the sample is a study of T cells in Graves' hyperthyroidism and ophthalmopathy. RNA transcripts were the template for amplifying TCR beta CDR3 regions. The TCR CDR3 first-round RT-PCR relied on the HTBI primer set. A single record per CDR3 protein comes from TCRdb applying MiXCR to the multiplex PCR reads. The sample gives 350,000 or so distinct CDR3 sequences, 15% to 20% of which show up once; around a sixth is in the top ten. The V end was cut by 4 bases, the J end by 3 bases, with 10 bases between. Per germline, CDR1 MNHEY and CDR2 SVGAGI. The CDR3 has 14 residues.

The chain combines TRBV6-5 with TRBJ1-5, with D maybe TRBD1 (5 bases). The receptor's source is a woman between 40 and 50 years old with Graves' ophthalmopathy. Sequencing was carried out using blood. The CDR3 DNA follows: TGTGCCAGCAGTTCCCAGGGCGACAATCAGCCCCAGCATTTT. Encoded protein: CASSSQGDNQPQHF.